This TCR beta chain emerged from a study of cytomegalovirus exposure and HLA in healthy donors. PCR primers comprised 60 Vbeta and 13 Jbeta primers. This table comes from immunoSEQ multiplex PCR, and its TCRdb copy is limited to in-frame clones, with some not included. The sample has 190,000 or so clones; about 80% are singletons. Germline-derived CDR1 and CDR2 are SNHLY and FYNNEI. This CDR3 comprises 15 residues. Unmatched junction bases numbered 4, after V lost 3 bases and J lost 5 bases. The V call is TRBV2, the J call TRBJ2-2; 9 bases are shared with TRBD1. Sequencing was done on a sample of PBMCs. The source of this sequence is a boy younger than 18 in good health and CMV-seronegative. As DNA, the CDR3 is TGTGCCAGCAGTGAGGACAGGGGCCGGACCGGGGAGCTGTTTTTT. This sequence encodes CASSEDRGRTGELFF.